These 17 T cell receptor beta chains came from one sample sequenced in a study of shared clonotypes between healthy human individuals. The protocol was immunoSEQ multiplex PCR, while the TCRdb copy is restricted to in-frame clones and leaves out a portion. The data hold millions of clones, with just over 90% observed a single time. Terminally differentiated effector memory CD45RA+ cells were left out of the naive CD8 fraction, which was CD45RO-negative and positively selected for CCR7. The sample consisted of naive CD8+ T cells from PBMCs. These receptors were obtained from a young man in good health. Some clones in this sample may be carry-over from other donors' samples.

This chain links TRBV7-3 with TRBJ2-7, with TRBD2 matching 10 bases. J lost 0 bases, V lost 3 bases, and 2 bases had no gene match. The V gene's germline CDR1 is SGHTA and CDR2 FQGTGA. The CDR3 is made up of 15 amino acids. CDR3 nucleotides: TGTGCCAGCAGCTTCACTAGCGGGAACTCCTACGAGCAGTACTTC. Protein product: CASSFTSGNSYEQYF.

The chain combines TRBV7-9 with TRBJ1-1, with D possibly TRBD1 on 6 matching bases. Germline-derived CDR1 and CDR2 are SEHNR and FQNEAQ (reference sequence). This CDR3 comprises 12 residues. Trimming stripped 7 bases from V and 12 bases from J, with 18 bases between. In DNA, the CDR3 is TGTGCCAGCATATCGGACAGAGGTAAACCTTTCTTT. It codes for CASISDRGKPFF.

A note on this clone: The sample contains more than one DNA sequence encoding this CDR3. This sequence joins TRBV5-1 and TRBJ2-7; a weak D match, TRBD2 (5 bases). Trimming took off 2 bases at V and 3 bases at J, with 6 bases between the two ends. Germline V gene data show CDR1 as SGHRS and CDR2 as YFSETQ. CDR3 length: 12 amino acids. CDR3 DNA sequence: TGCGCCAGCAGCTTTGGGAGCTACGAGCAGTACTTC. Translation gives CASSFGSYEQYF.

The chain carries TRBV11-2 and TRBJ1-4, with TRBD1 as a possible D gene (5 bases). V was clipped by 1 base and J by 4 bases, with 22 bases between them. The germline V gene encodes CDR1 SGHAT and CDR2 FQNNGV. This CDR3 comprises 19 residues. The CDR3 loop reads CASSLVGRFFKGINEKLFF. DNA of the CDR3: TGTGCCAGCAGCTTAGTTGGCCGTTTTTTCAAGGGGATTAATGAAAAACTGTTTTTT.

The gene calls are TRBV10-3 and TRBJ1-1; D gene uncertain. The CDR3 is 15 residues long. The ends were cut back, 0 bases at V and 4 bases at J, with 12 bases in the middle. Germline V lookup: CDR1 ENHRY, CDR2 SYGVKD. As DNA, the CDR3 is TGTGCCATCAGTGAGTCGCTTGCGAAGTTCACTGAAGCTTTCTTT. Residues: CAISESLAKFTEAFF.

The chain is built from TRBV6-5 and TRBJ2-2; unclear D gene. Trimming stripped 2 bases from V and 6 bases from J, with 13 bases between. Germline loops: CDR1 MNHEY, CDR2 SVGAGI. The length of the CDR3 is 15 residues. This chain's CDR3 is CASSYSLGEPGELFF. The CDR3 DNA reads TGTGCCAGCAGTTACAGCCTGGGTGAACCCGGGGAGCTGTTTTTT.

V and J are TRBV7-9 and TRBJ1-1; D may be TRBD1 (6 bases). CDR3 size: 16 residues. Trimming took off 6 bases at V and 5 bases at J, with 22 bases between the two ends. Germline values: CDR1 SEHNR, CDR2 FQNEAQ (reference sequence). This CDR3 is CASSHTGRGRGTEAFF. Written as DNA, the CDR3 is TGTGCCAGCAGTCACACGGGGAGGGGGAGGGGTACTGAAGCTTTCTTT.

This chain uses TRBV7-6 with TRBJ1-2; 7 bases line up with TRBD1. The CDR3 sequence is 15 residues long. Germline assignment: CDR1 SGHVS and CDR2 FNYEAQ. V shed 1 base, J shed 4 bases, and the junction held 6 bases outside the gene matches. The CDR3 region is CASSLGWTGRYGYTF. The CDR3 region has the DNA TGTGCCAGCAGCTTAGGTTGGACAGGTCGCTATGGCTACACCTTC.

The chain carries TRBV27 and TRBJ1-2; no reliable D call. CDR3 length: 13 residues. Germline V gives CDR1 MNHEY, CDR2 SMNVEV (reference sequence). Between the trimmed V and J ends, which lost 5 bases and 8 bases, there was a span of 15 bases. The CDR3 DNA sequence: TGTGCCAGCAGTCCCCACCAAAAAATAGGCTACACCTTC. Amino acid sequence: CASSPHQKIGYTF.

The CDR3 nucleotides read TGTGCCAGCAGCTTGGAGAGTCGCTTGATCCACGAGCAGTACTTC. Amino acid sequence: CASSLESRLIHEQYF. V and J are TRBV5-6 and TRBJ2-7; D call uncertain. The CDR3 is 15 residues long. CDR1 and CDR2 (germline): SGHDT, YYEEEE. Trimming stripped 0 bases from V and 5 bases from J, with 15 bases between.

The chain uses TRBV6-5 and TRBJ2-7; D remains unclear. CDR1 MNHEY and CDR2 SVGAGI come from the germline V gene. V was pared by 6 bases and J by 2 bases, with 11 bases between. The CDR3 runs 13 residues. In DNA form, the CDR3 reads TGTGCCAGCAGGGAAGTGGATGCCTACGAGCAGTACTTC. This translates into CASREVDAYEQYF.

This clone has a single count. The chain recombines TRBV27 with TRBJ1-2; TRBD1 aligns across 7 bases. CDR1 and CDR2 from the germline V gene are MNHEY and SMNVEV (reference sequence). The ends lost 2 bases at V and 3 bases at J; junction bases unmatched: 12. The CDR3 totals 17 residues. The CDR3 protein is CASSLRGGDDEDYGYTF. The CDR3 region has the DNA TGTGCCAGCAGTTTACGAGGGGGCGATGATGAGGACTATGGCTACACCTTC.

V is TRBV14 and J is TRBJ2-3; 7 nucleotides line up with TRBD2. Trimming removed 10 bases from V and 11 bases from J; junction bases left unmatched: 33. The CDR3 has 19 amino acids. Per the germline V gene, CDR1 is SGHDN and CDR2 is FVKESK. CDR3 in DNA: TGTGCCACCGCACCCTCATTTGAAGAAGTTAGTCGGGCGGGAGTGGGGCAGTATTTT. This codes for CATAPSFEEVSRAGVGQYF.

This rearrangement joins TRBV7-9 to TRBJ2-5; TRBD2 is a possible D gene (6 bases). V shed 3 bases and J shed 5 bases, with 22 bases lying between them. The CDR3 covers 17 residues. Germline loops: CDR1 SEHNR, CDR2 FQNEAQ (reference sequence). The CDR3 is CASSFYVRAGSTETQYF. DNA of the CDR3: TGTGCCAGCAGCTTTTACGTTCGGGCGGGATCCACCGAGACCCAGTACTTC. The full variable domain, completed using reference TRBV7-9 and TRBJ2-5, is DTGVSQNPRHKITKRGQNVTFRCDPISEHNRLYWYRQTLGQGPEFLTYFQNEAQLEKSRLLSDRFSAERPKGSFSTLEIQRTEQGDSAMYLCASSFYVRAGSTETQYFGPGTRLLVL.

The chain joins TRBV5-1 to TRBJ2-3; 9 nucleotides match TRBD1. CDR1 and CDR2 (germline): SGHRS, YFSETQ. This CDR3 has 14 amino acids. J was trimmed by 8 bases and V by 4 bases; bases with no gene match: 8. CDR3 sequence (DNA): TGCGCCAGCAGCGGGGGACAGGGATATGGTACGCAGTATTTT. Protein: CASSGGQGYGTQYF.

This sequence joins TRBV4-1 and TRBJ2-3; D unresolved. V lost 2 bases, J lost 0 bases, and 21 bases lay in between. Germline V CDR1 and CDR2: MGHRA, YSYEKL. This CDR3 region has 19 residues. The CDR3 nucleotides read TGCGCCAGCAGCCAATCAATACCCCTCCCGGTCCTTAGCACAGATACGCAGTATTTT. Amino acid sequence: CASSQSIPLPVLSTDTQYF.

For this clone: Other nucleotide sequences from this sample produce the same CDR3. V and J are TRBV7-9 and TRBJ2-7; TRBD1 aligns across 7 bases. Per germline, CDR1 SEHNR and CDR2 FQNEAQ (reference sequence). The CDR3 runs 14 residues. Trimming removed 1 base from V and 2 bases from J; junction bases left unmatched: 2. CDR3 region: CASSLEGQTYEQYF. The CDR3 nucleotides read TGTGCCAGCAGCTTAGAGGGACAGACCTACGAGCAGTACTTC.